This entry is about one TCR beta chain. Its cognate antigen has yet to be identified. The record has no base qualities; no much larger clone is one base away. Patients with a history of autoimmune disease or receiving systemic immunosuppression were excluded from the trial. Peripheral blood for TCR sequencing was collected from all dose cohorts at baseline, on cycle 4 day 1, and on cycle 7 day 1. The samples were drawn from a first-in-human, open-label, multicenter phase I dose-escalation trial of ivuxolimab. Adults with locally advanced or metastatic head and neck squamous cell, hepatocellular, melanoma or renal cell carcinoma were enrolled in the trial. CD4+ and CD8+ T cells were sorted separately from peripheral blood before TCR sequencing. This sample is drawn from a study of OX40 agonist ivuxolimab in advanced cancers. For context, the study as a whole: Ivuxolimab was a fully human IgG2 agonistic monoclonal antibody targeting the costimulatory receptor OX40 (CD134). A male proportion of around 80% and a mean age of around 60 years, ranging from about 20 to 85, were recorded for the dose-escalation cohort. Prior anti-PD-1, anti-PD-L1 or anti-CTLA-4 therapy was permitted, and checkpoint inhibitors had been received by approximately 39% of dose-escalation patients. The paper reports the monotherapy dose-escalation portion (N = 52 patients) of the phase I ivuxolimab trial. Three dose-escalation patients achieved partial responses, one with hepatocellular carcinoma and two with cutaneous melanoma. Peripheral TCRbeta sequencing aimed to test whether ivuxolimab altered TCR sequence diversity and caused clonal T-cell expansion. Intravenous ivuxolimab was administered to patients every 2 weeks at six dose levels: 0.01, 0.1, 0.3, 1.5, 3 and 10 mg/kg. Among the approximately 54 dose-escalation patients, about 20 had hepatocellular carcinoma, 15 or so melanoma, 9 renal cell carcinoma and 9 head and neck cancer.

Genomic DNA was extracted from sorted cells for sequencing of the TCRbeta CDR3 region. The immunoSEQ Assay was used to sequence the TCRbeta CDR3 regions. TCRdb limited this immuneACCESS table to in-frame rearrangements with V and J called. A share of clones is missing; checked studies link under half to unresolved V genes, and the rest is unexplained. A total of under 85,000 clones appear in this sample, approximately 81% of them only once. The ten largest clones add up to 7.5% to 9% of the sample. Points the paper makes about the study in general: In partial responders in the 0.1-3.0 mg/kg groups, normalized peripheral clonal expansion was found to be among the lowest, especially among CD8+ T cells. Low levels of normalized T-cell clonal expansion were also seen in some nonresponding patients. The antigen specificity of the clonally expanded peripheral T cells was not determined. At doses of 0.1 to 3.0 mg/kg, clonal expansion of both CD4+ and CD8+ T cells in blood was seen between baseline and week 6. After ivuxolimab, CD8+ T cells had more expanded clones than CD4+ T cells on average.

This specimen consisted of CD4+ or CD8+ T cells sorted from blood, obtained in a trial of the OX40 agonist ivuxolimab. This sequence originates from an adult with an advanced solid tumor such as melanoma, head and neck, liver or kidney cancer.

The DNA reads TGTGCCAGCAGCTTACAAGTTGGCCAGCCCCAGCATTTT. It codes for CASSLQVGQPQHF. Recombination connected TRBV7-9 to TRBJ1-5; no D gene is confidently identified. Reading the germline V gene (reference sequence) gives CDR1 SEHNR and CDR2 FQNEAQ. The V end loses 2 bases and the J end loses 7 bases, and a stretch of 9 bases separates them. The CDR3 sequence holds 13 residues, the cysteine and phenylalanine included. The CDR3 DNA has 39 bases and is translated from base 1.